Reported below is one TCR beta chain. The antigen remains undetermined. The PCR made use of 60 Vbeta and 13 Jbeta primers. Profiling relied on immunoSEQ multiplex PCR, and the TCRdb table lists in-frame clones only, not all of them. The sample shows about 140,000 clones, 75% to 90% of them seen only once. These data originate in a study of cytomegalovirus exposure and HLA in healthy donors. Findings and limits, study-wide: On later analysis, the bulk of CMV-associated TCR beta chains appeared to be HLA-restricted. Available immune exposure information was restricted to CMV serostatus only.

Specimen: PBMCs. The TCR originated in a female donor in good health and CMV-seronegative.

CDR3 in DNA: TGCGCCAGCAGCTTGGGTCGGGACACCTTTAGCTCCTACAATGAGCAGTTCTTC. It is translated as CASSLGRDTFSSYNEQFF. The chain joins TRBV5-1 to TRBJ2-1, with TRBD1 as a possible D gene (6 bases). V was cut by 0 bases and J by 0 bases, with 16 bases left in between. This CDR3 region has 18 residues. Germline CDR1 is SGHRS and CDR2 is YFSETQ.